This T cell receptor beta chain appears in the sequencing data of a study of cytomegalovirus exposure and HLA in healthy donors. V gave up 5 bases and J gave up 3 bases, with 13 bases separating them. Germline values: CDR1 MNHEY, CDR2 SMNVEV (reference sequence). This CDR3 region has 14 residues. As regards this clone: Antigen unknown.

Both 60 Vbeta primers and 13 Jbeta primers went into the PCR. Repertoires were generated with immunoSEQ multiplex PCR, while TCRdb's copy carries only in-frame clones and drops some. Counted here are about 98,000 clones, approximately 83% occurring once; the ten biggest clones make up 3% to 4%. Findings of the study overall: Cytomegalovirus association was assigned to about 180 TCR beta chains. When a later analysis was performed, an Asian-associated ancestry cluster reportedly had fewer N-insertions than the approximately 700-donor mean.

The chain has TRBV27 and TRBJ1-1; a possible D gene is TRBD1 (6 bases). This receptor was taken from a female donor in good health and CMV-seropositive. Source material: PBMCs. CDR3 DNA: TGTGCCAGCAGTATGAGACAGGCGGACACTGAAGCTTTCTTT. Translating gives CASSMRQADTEAFF.